The 19 T cell receptor beta chains in this list originate from one sample, sequenced in a study of T cells after yellow fever vaccination. Via MiXCR, TCRdb re-called the 5' RACE reads, giving one row per CDR3 protein. The repertoire holds 250,000 to 300,000 distinct CDR3 sequences, with about an eighth as singletons. The source was CD4+ T cells sorted from PBMCs, collected 45 days after the yellow fever booster vaccination. These receptors were taken from a young man who received the YFV17D yellow fever vaccine.

The chain combines TRBV27 with TRBJ2-1; tentatively, D is TRBD1 or TRBD2 (5 bases each). The CDR3 runs to 15 residues. V lost 7 bases, J lost 5 bases, and 18 bases lay in between. Per the germline V gene, CDR1 is MNHEY and CDR2 is SMNVEV (reference sequence). CDR3 bases: TGTGCCAGCACCCAATTGGGGGATGCGCACAATGAGCAGTTCTTC. It is translated as CASTQLGDAHNEQFF.

The chain is built from TRBV4-3 and TRBJ2-2, with TRBD1 matching 9 bases. The V gene end was trimmed by 2 bases and the J gene end by 8 bases; junction bases not matched to a gene: 9. CDR3 length: 16 residues. CDR1 LGHNA and CDR2 YSLEER come from the germline V gene. CDR3 sequence: CASSQRTGGPPGELFF. In DNA form, the CDR3 reads TGCGCCAGCAGCCAACGAACAGGGGGCCCCCCGGGGGAGCTGTTTTTT.

This rearrangement joins TRBV20-1 to TRBJ2-2, with 9 bases that match TRBD2. CDR3 length equals 14 residues. From germline, CDR1 is DFQATT and CDR2 SNEGSKA (reference sequence). The V segment lost 6 bases and the J segment 5 bases; nucleotides outside the gene matches: 7. CDR3 in DNA: TGCAGTGCCCAACGGGCGGGAGGGACCGGGGAGCTGTTTTTT. Translated: CSAQRAGGTGELFF.

This clonotype was found a few times. The chain couples TRBV7-2 to TRBJ2-7; 8 positions match TRBD1. This CDR3 region has 14 residues. Germline V gene data show CDR1 as SGHTA and CDR2 as FQGNSA. Trimming cost V 5 bases and J 5 bases; bases outside gene matches: 8. CDR3 nucleotides: TGTGCCAGCAGCCTTCGGGGACAGGTCCACGAGCAGTACTTC. Residues: CASSLRGQVHEQYF.

This clonotype was counted only a few times. The CDR3 protein is CASSRGLTVEYF. The CDR3 nucleotides read TGTGCCAGCAGCCGGGGACTCACCGTGGAGTACTTC. V and J are TRBV12-3 or TRBV12-4 and TRBJ2-7; D perhaps matches TRBD2 (6 bases). The CDR3 extends over 12 amino acids. V was clipped by 6 bases and J by 11 bases, with 17 bases between them.

This clonotype was counted between two and nine times. V and J are TRBV7-9 and TRBJ2-7; 10 bases are shared with TRBD2. The J segment lost 4 bases and the V segment lost 5 bases, leaving 11 bases of the junction unmatched. The CDR3 length is 16 residues. Germline V CDR1 and CDR2: SEHNR, FQNEAQ (reference sequence). The CDR3 is CASSRGLAGDRYEQYF. The CDR3 nucleotides are TGTGCCAGCAGCCGGGGGCTAGCGGGAGACCGGTACGAGCAGTACTTC.

The chain couples TRBV7-2 to TRBJ2-3; TRBD2 aligns across 7 bases. V lost 4 bases to trimming and J lost 4 bases; unmatched junction nucleotides: 5. The CDR3 extends over 14 amino acids. Per the germline V gene, CDR1 is SGHTA and CDR2 is FQGNSA. The CDR3 loop reads CASSWGRGADTQYF. The CDR3 bases are TGTGCCAGCAGCTGGGGACGGGGGGCAGATACGCAGTATTTT. Variable domain in full (rest from reference TRBV7-2 and TRBJ2-3): GAGVSQSPSNKVTEKGKDVELRCDPISGHTALYWYRQSLGQGLEFLIYFQGNSAPDKSGLPSDRFSAERTGGSVSTLTIQRTQQEDSAVYLCASSWGRGADTQYFGPGTRLTVL.

There are many counts of this clonotype. The gene calls are TRBV29-1 and TRBJ2-3, with D perhaps matching TRBD2 (6 bases). The length of the CDR3 is 13 residues. Per the germline V gene, CDR1 is SQVTM and CDR2 is ANQGSEA. V was shortened by 4 bases and J by 5 bases, with 13 bases between the two germline ends. The CDR3 DNA follows: TGCAGCGTTGGTAAGCGGGCAGAAGATACGCAGTATTTT. Translating it yields CSVGKRAEDTQYF.

This rearrangement joins TRBV5-1 to TRBJ2-7, with 8 bases identical to TRBD2. With 3 bases clipped from V and 6 bases from J, the junction kept 14 bases outside the gene matches. Germline V CDR1 and CDR2: SGHRS, YFSETQ. The CDR3 runs 16 residues. In nucleotides, the CDR3 is TGCGCCAGCAGCTCCAGGACTAGCCTGGTTTCAGCCGAGCAGTACTTC. It codes for CASSSRTSLVSAEQYF.

The rearrangement links TRBV9 to TRBJ2-3; the D is unclear. Germline V gene data show CDR1 as SGDLS and CDR2 as YYNGEE. The CDR3 is 12 amino acids. Trimming pared 3 bases from V and 4 bases from J, leaving 6 bases between. The CDR3 bases are TGTGCCAGCAGCGGAGGCCCAGATACGCAGTATTTT. Translating gives CASSGGPDTQYF.

This sequence joins TRBV29-1 and TRBJ2-4; unclear D gene. CDR1 is SQVTM and CDR2 is ANQGSEA in the germline V gene. Trimming shortened V by 4 bases and J by 5 bases, and 12 bases separated the two germline ends. The CDR3 has 13 residues. For the CDR3, the DNA is TGCAGCGTTGGACAAGGGTCGGAAAACATTCAGTACTTC. Its translation: CSVGQGSENIQYF.

Points on this clonotype: Just one base apart from a much larger clone, this may be a read error. This chain uses TRBV7-9 with TRBJ2-7; 9 bases align to TRBD1. The V segment lost 5 bases and the J segment 3 bases; nucleotides outside the gene matches: 2. Germline loops: CDR1 SEHNR, CDR2 FQNEAQ (reference sequence). This CDR3 is 13 amino acids long. CDR3 DNA: TGTGCCAGCAGCCAGACAGGGGGCTACGAGCAGTACTTC. Its translation: CASSQTGGYEQYF.

This clonotype appeared a few times. This chain joins TRBV7-9 and TRBJ2-5, with a possible D match to TRBD2 (5 bases). CDR3 length: 17 amino acids. The V gene's germline CDR1 is SEHNR and CDR2 FQNEAQ (reference sequence). Trimming left V 0 bases short and J 1 base short, with 15 bases between. CDR3 amino acids: CASSLAMRVGPQETQYF. The CDR3 DNA is TGTGCCAGCAGCTTAGCGATGAGGGTCGGGCCCCAAGAGACCCAGTACTTC.

In this sample, this clonotype turned up a few times. J is TRBJ2-2 and V is TRBV18; unclear D gene. CDR3 length: 11 amino acids. Between the trimmed V and J ends, which lost 3 bases and 6 bases, there was a span of 2 bases. Germline V gives CDR1 KGHSH, CDR2 LQKENI. The CDR3 DNA reads as TGTGCCAGCTCACCTCCCGGGGAGCTGTTTTTT. Its protein is CASSPPGELFF. The whole variable domain, filled in from reference TRBV18 and TRBJ2-2, reads NAGVMQNPRHLVRRRGQEARLRCSPMKGHSHVYWYRQLPEEGLKFMVYLQKENIIDESGMPKERFSAEFPKEGPSILRIQQVVRGDSAAYFCASSPPGELFFGEGSRLTVL.

V is TRBV10-3 and J is TRBJ2-7, with 9 bases fitting TRBD2. This CDR3 contains 14 residues. J gave up 2 bases and V 8 bases, and 7 bases lay outside the gene matches. Germline values: CDR1 ENHRY, CDR2 SYGVKD. CDR3 amino acids: CAIRLAAPAYEQYF. In nucleotides, the CDR3 is TGTGCCATCCGACTAGCGGCGCCCGCCTACGAGCAGTACTTC.

A few counts support this clonotype. The genes are TRBV4-3 and TRBJ2-1; 8 bases agree with TRBD1. The junction had 6 bases not matched to a gene; V was cut back by 8 bases and J by 0 bases. Germline V gene data show CDR1 as LGHNA and CDR2 as YSLEER. The CDR3 spans 15 residues. CDR3: CASADRANSYNEQFF. The DNA of the CDR3 is TGCGCCAGCGCGGACAGGGCAAACTCCTACAATGAGCAGTTCTTC.

This clonotype appeared a few times. The gene calls are TRBV20-1 and TRBJ2-1; tentatively, D is TRBD2 (6 bases). V lost 3 bases and J lost 6, with 21 bases in between. The CDR3 runs to 16 residues. Germline V CDR1 and CDR2: DFQATT, SNEGSKA (reference sequence). The CDR3 loop reads CSASPLAGRGRNEQFF. The DNA of the CDR3 is TGCAGTGCTAGCCCGCTTGCGGGAAGGGGACGCAATGAGCAGTTCTTC.

CDR3 in amino acids: CASSLKVAGDLGYYVNEQFF. The CDR3 DNA sequence: TGTGCCAGCAGCTTAAAGGTAGCGGGAGACCTTGGCTACTACGTGAATGAGCAGTTCTTC. The genes are TRBV11-1 and TRBJ2-1; 9 bases match TRBD2. Per germline, CDR1 SGHAT and CDR2 FQDESV (reference sequence). Trimming took 2 bases from V and 7 from J; bases not matched to a gene: 21. This CDR3 is 20 amino acids long.

This clonotype was recorded at least ten times. The chain has TRBV20-1 and TRBJ2-1; 7 nucleotides line up with TRBD2. Germline values: CDR1 DFQATT, CDR2 SNEGSKA (reference sequence). The J segment lost 6 bases and the V segment lost 0 bases, leaving 2 bases of the junction unmatched. This CDR3 has 13 residues. As DNA, the CDR3 is TGCAGTGCTAGAGAACTAGCGCTCAATGAGCAGTTCTTC. It codes for CSARELALNEQFF.